A selection of T cell receptor beta chains follows, all from one sample in a study of T cells in localized non-small cell lung cancer. Method: immunoSEQ multiplex PCR; TCRdb's copy keeps in-frame clones and lacks some. The sample includes 90,000 to 100,000 clones, roughly 90% seen only once; the top ten take over 4%. Sequenced here: PBMCs, sampled before any cancer treatment. These receptors originate from a woman aged 35 to 70 with stage II squamous cell lung carcinoma. Both conserved end residues are part of each CDR3. Each record gives: clone size, J gene, CDR3 length, D gene, V gene, CDR3 protein, CDR3 DNA. A D gene is named only where the DNA matches it firmly. Expanded clones are given a class, and other clones once, few, many or no size at all.

abundance: .; j_gene: TRBJ1-2; len: 12; d_gene: .; v_gene: TRBV29-1; CDR3aa: CSVGGAVYGYTF; CDR3nt: TGCAGCGTTGGGGGGGCTGTTTATGGCTACACCTTC
abundance: .; j_gene: TRBJ1-1; len: 14; d_gene: TRBD1; v_gene: TRBV5-1; CDR3aa: CASSLRQGNTEAFF; CDR3nt: TGCGCCAGCAGCCTAAGACAGGGCAACACTGAAGCTTTCTTT
abundance: .; j_gene: TRBJ2-2; len: 18; d_gene: .; v_gene: TRBV7-2; CDR3aa: CASSEGRDTGFGTGELFF; CDR3nt: TGTGCCAGCAGCGAAGGACGGGACACCGGTTTTGGGACCGGGGAGCTGTTTTTT
abundance: .; j_gene: TRBJ2-3; len: 12; d_gene: .; v_gene: TRBV2; CDR3aa: CASSVRPDTQYF; CDR3nt: TGTGCCAGCAGTGTTCGACCGGATACGCAGTATTTT
abundance: .; j_gene: TRBJ1-5; len: 15; d_gene: TRBD1; v_gene: TRBV5-6; CDR3aa: CASSLAAGGQGPQHF; CDR3nt: TGTGCCAGCAGCTTGGCCGCAGGGGGTCAGGGGCCCCAGCATTTT
abundance: once; j_gene: TRBJ2-7; len: 12; d_gene: .; v_gene: TRBV6-5; CDR3aa: CASSSPLHEQYF; CDR3nt: TGTGCCAGCAGTTCTCCCCTCCACGAGCAGTACTTC
abundance: .; j_gene: TRBJ1-2; len: 14; d_gene: .; v_gene: TRBV15; CDR3aa: CATSGPDSPQSVTF; CDR3nt: TGTGCCACCAGCGGCCCGGACAGCCCTCAAAGTGTGACCTTC
abundance: .; j_gene: TRBJ2-3; len: 18; d_gene: TRBD2; v_gene: TRBV14; CDR3aa: CASSHATSGSWGTDTQYF; CDR3nt: TGTGCCAGCAGCCATGCGACTAGCGGGAGTTGGGGGACAGATACGCAGTATTTT
abundance: .; j_gene: TRBJ1-1; len: 13; d_gene: .; v_gene: TRBV6-6; CDR3aa: CASSYPWTTEAFF; CDR3nt: TGTGCCAGCAGTTACCCTTGGACCACTGAAGCTTTCTTT
abundance: .; j_gene: TRBJ1-5; len: 14; d_gene: .; v_gene: TRBV4-1; CDR3aa: CASSQDFVGGVRHF; CDR3nt: TGCGCCAGCAGCCAAGATTTTGTAGGAGGGGTTAGGCATTTT
abundance: once; j_gene: TRBJ1-1; len: 15; d_gene: .; v_gene: TRBV19; CDR3aa: CASSPDSTIWTEAFF; CDR3nt: TGTGCCAGTAGTCCGGACAGTACAATCTGGACTGAAGCTTTCTTT
abundance: .; j_gene: TRBJ2-1; len: 15; d_gene: .; v_gene: TRBV2; CDR3aa: CASRGGLSSYNEQFF; CDR3nt: TGTGCCAGCAGGGGTGGACTAAGCTCCTACAATGAGCAGTTCTTC
abundance: .; j_gene: TRBJ2-1; len: 16; d_gene: TRBD1; v_gene: TRBV5-6; CDR3aa: CASSLGTGGSYNEQFF; CDR3nt: TGTGCCAGCAGCTTGGGGACAGGGGGATCCTACAATGAGCAGTTCTTC
abundance: .; j_gene: TRBJ1-4; len: 16; d_gene: TRBD1; v_gene: TRBV28; CDR3aa: CASSLRGGPSDEKLFF; CDR3nt: TGTGCCAGCAGTTTAAGAGGGGGCCCCTCGGATGAAAAACTGTTTTTT
abundance: few; j_gene: TRBJ2-3; len: 14; d_gene: .; v_gene: TRBV5-1; CDR3aa: CASSQTTSTDTQYF; CDR3nt: TGCGCCAGCAGCCAGACGACGAGCACAGATACGCAGTATTTT
abundance: .; j_gene: TRBJ2-1; len: 15; d_gene: .; v_gene: TRBV7-2; CDR3aa: CASSRLREPYNEQFF; CDR3nt: TGTGCCAGCAGCCGATTGAGGGAGCCCTACAATGAGCAGTTCTTC
abundance: .; j_gene: TRBJ2-1; len: 15; d_gene: .; v_gene: TRBV10-3; CDR3aa: CAISEHSEWTNEQFF; CDR3nt: TGTGCCATCAGTGAGCACTCTGAGTGGACCAATGAGCAGTTCTTC
abundance: .; j_gene: TRBJ1-2; len: 14; d_gene: .; v_gene: TRBV6-1; CDR3aa: CASSLRDRLYGYTF; CDR3nt: TGTGCCAGCAGCCTGAGGGACCGCCTCTATGGCTACACCTTC
abundance: .; j_gene: TRBJ1-2; len: 11; d_gene: .; v_gene: TRBV29-1; CDR3aa: CSVSIGSGYTF; CDR3nt: TGCAGCGTCTCGATCGGGAGTGGCTACACCTTC
abundance: few; j_gene: TRBJ1-1; len: 15; d_gene: .; v_gene: TRBV6-1; CDR3aa: CASSGVARLNTEAFF; CDR3nt: TGTGCCAGCAGTGGAGTTGCACGGTTGAACACTGAAGCTTTCTTT
abundance: .; j_gene: TRBJ1-5; len: 17; d_gene: TRBD1; v_gene: TRBV19; CDR3aa: CASSIGRDRGTNQPQHF; CDR3nt: TGTGCCAGTAGTATAGGGAGGGACAGGGGGACAAATCAGCCCCAGCATTTT
abundance: .; j_gene: TRBJ1-4; len: 16; d_gene: .; v_gene: TRBV5-8; CDR3aa: CASSPGTGSTNEKLFF; CDR3nt: TGTGCCAGCAGCCCCGGAACAGGGTCAACTAATGAAAAACTGTTTTTT
abundance: .; j_gene: TRBJ2-7; len: 11; d_gene: .; v_gene: TRBV6-1; CDR3aa: CASEGVHEQYF; CDR3nt: TGTGCCAGCGAGGGGGTTCACGAGCAGTACTTC
abundance: .; j_gene: TRBJ1-5; len: 14; d_gene: .; v_gene: TRBV18; CDR3aa: CASSATSGYQPQHF; CDR3nt: TGTGCCAGCTCCGCGACGTCGGGCTATCAGCCCCAGCATTTT
abundance: .; j_gene: TRBJ2-1; len: 16; d_gene: .; v_gene: TRBV27; CDR3aa: CASTSKDGSSYNEQFF; CDR3nt: TGTGCCAGCACCTCTAAAGATGGGAGCTCCTACAATGAGCAGTTCTTC
abundance: .; j_gene: TRBJ2-1; len: 15; d_gene: .; v_gene: TRBV25-1; CDR3aa: CASSESPGGYNEQFF; CDR3nt: TGTGCCAGCAGTGAATCCCCCGGGGGCTACAATGAGCAGTTCTTC
abundance: .; j_gene: TRBJ2-5; len: 13; d_gene: TRBD2; v_gene: TRBV6-4; CDR3aa: CASAGGLGQTQYF; CDR3nt: TGTGCCAGTGCCGGTGGACTAGGTCAGACCCAGTACTTC
abundance: .; j_gene: TRBJ2-5; len: 14; d_gene: TRBD2; v_gene: TRBV2; CDR3aa: CASRGGRNTETQYF; CDR3nt: TGTGCCAGCAGGGGGGGGAGAAACACCGAGACCCAGTACTTC
abundance: .; j_gene: TRBJ2-2; len: 15; d_gene: .; v_gene: TRBV11-2; CDR3aa: CASSLVGEVGGELFF; CDR3nt: TGTGCCAGCAGCTTAGTCGGTGAGGTTGGAGGGGAGCTGTTTTTT
abundance: .; j_gene: TRBJ1-1; len: 14; d_gene: .; v_gene: TRBV4-1; CDR3aa: CASSQDLSGTEAFF; CDR3nt: TGCGCCAGCAGCCAAGATCTTTCAGGGACTGAAGCTTTCTTT
abundance: .; j_gene: TRBJ2-1; len: 12; d_gene: .; v_gene: TRBV15; CDR3aa: CATSLGWDEQFF; CDR3nt: TGTGCCACCAGCCTAGGGTGGGATGAGCAGTTCTTC